This TCR beta chain was profiled in a study of blood T cell repertoires in COVID-19. Looking at the study overall: Acute-phase and convalescent COVID-19 samples originated in the United States, Italy and Spain. T cells, B-cell-depleted T cells, or PBMCs provided the cDNA or gDNA that served as material.

Profiling relied on immunoSEQ multiplex PCR, and the TCRdb table lists in-frame clones only, not all of them. The profile covers tens of thousands of clones, with 75% to 90% appearing a single time and 16% taken by the ten largest. Seattle patients were enrolled during active infection and followed longitudinally. The sequenced material came from peripheral blood. The receptor was isolated from a man aged 35 to 55 with COVID-19, enrolled during active disease.

CDR3 protein: CASSLGGPGGYEQFF. CDR3 nucleotide sequence: TGTGCCAGCAGCTTAGGTGGCCCAGGGGGTTATGAGCAGTTCTTC. This chain uses TRBV7-2 with TRBJ2-1; 7 bases map to TRBD1. From germline, CDR1 is SGHTA and CDR2 FQGNSA. V lost 1 base and J lost 8; bases outside the gene matches: 8. The CDR3 totals 15 residues. Looking up the rest from reference TRBV7-2 and TRBJ2-1 gives the full variable domain: GAGVSQSPSNKVTEKGKDVELRCDPISGHTALYWYRQSLGQGLEFLIYFQGNSAPDKSGLPSDRFSAERTGGSVSTLTIQRTQQEDSAVYLCASSLGGPGGYEQFFGPGTRLTVL.